A selection of T cell receptor beta chains follows, all from one sample in a study of T cell repertoires in cytomegalovirus infection. TCRdb analysed the reads with MiXCR anew, one entry per CDR3 protein. The sample consists of 650,000 to 850,000 distinct CDR3 sequences, under 35% of them appearing once. Their cognate antigens are unknown. This sample comprised cultured CD8+ T cells from PBMCs, obtained from culture after CMV antigen stimulation. The receptors originated from a human donor in good health (CMV status not recorded). Some clones in this sample may be carry-over from other donors' samples. CDR3s include the opening cysteine and the closing phenylalanine or tryptophan. Each record gives: V gene, clone size, CDR3 length, D gene, J gene, CDR3 DNA, CDR3 protein. The D gene is left open where the match is weak. Only part of the rows carry a size: once, few, many, or a class if the clone is expanded.

v_call: TRBV2; clone_size: .; cdr3_length: 15; d_call: TRBD1; j_call: TRBJ2-5; cdr3_nt: TGTGCCAGCAGTGAAAGGACAGGAGTTCAAGAGACCCAGTACTTC; cdr3_aa: CASSERTGVQETQYF
v_call: TRBV7-8; clone_size: few; cdr3_length: 16; d_call: .; j_call: TRBJ1-2; cdr3_nt: TGTGCCAGCAGCTTAATGGGTGGCAGGGTTAACTATGGCTACACCTTC; cdr3_aa: CASSLMGGRVNYGYTF
v_call: TRBV4-1; clone_size: .; cdr3_length: 18; d_call: .; j_call: TRBJ2-1; cdr3_nt: TGCGCCAGCAGCCAAGATCCGGGACCCCAGAACGCCTACAATGAGCAGTTCTTC; cdr3_aa: CASSQDPGPQNAYNEQFF
v_call: TRBV19; clone_size: few; cdr3_length: 16; d_call: TRBD1; j_call: TRBJ2-2; cdr3_nt: TGTGCCAGTAGTGACCGGGACAGGGGTTTGTCCGGGGAGCTGTTTTTT; cdr3_aa: CASSDRDRGLSGELFF
v_call: TRBV10-3; clone_size: .; cdr3_length: 15; d_call: .; j_call: TRBJ1-5; cdr3_nt: TGTGCCATCAGTGAGTCAGGGCATCGCAATCAGCCCCAGCATTTT; cdr3_aa: CAISESGHRNQPQHF
v_call: TRBV7-2; clone_size: many; cdr3_length: 15; d_call: .; j_call: TRBJ2-6; cdr3_nt: TGTGCCAGCAGCCTACGGAGCTCTGGGGCCAACGTCCTGACTTTC; cdr3_aa: CASSLRSSGANVLTF
v_call: TRBV6-6; clone_size: .; cdr3_length: 16; d_call: .; j_call: TRBJ1-1; cdr3_nt: TGTGCCAGCAGTAACTCAGGGTTAATAGGGAACACTGAAGCTTTCTTT; cdr3_aa: CASSNSGLIGNTEAFF
v_call: TRBV12-3/TRBV12-4; clone_size: few; cdr3_length: 18; d_call: TRBD2; j_call: TRBJ2-3; cdr3_nt: TGTGCCAGCAGTTACTTCCTCTGGGTAGCGGGGGACACAGATACGCAGTATTTT; cdr3_aa: CASSYFLWVAGDTDTQYF
v_call: TRBV19; clone_size: many; cdr3_length: 14; d_call: TRBD2; j_call: TRBJ2-1; cdr3_nt: TGTGCCAGTGGCTGGACTAGCGCCTACAATGAGCAGTTCTTC; cdr3_aa: CASGWTSAYNEQFF
v_call: TRBV4-1; clone_size: few; cdr3_length: 14; d_call: .; j_call: TRBJ1-5; cdr3_nt: TGCGCCAGCAGCAAAGCCGTTAGCAATCAGCCCCAGCATTTT; cdr3_aa: CASSKAVSNQPQHF